These 26 T cell receptor beta chains originate from one sample sequenced in a study of T cell responses to AZD1222 COVID-19 vaccine. This table comes from immunoSEQ multiplex PCR, and its TCRdb copy is limited to in-frame clones, with some not included. The sample includes 95,000 to 150,000 clones, around 92% of them seen just once. The sequences come from peripheral blood, collected on day 0 of AZD1222 vaccination. These receptor sequences come from an adult in good health.

The chain employs TRBV19 and TRBJ1-5; maybe TRBD1 (6 bases). This CDR3 is built from 15 residues. V dropped 5 bases and J dropped 7 bases, with 18 bases sitting between them. The germline V gene has CDR1 LNHDA and CDR2 SQIVND (reference sequence). The CDR3 sequence: CASSQGTIQGQPQHF. The CDR3 bases are TGTGCCAGTAGTCAAGGGACCATACAGGGACAGCCCCAGCATTTT.

The CDR3 protein is CASSLAPDREAFF. The CDR3, as DNA: TGCGCCAGCAGCTTGGCCCCAGACAGGGAAGCTTTCTTT. The V call is TRBV5-1, the J call TRBJ1-1; D possibly corresponds to TRBD1 (6 bases). Per the germline V gene, CDR1 is SGHRS and CDR2 is YFSETQ. Trimming left V 0 bases short and J 8 bases short, with 11 bases between. CDR3 length: 13 amino acids.

The chain links TRBV10-2 to TRBJ1-1; D gene uncertain. The germline V and J ends were trimmed by 7 bases and 2 bases, with 11 bases remaining between them. The CDR3 is made up of 13 amino acids. CDR1 and CDR2 (germline): WSHSY, SAAADI. For the CDR3, the DNA is TGCGCCAGCAAAGGAAGTCAAAACACTGAAGCTTTCTTT. It specifies CASKGSQNTEAFF.

A few counts support this clone. This chain links TRBV24-1 with TRBJ2-3; weak D call: TRBD2 (5 bases). The germline V gene encodes CDR1 KGHDR and CDR2 SFDVKD. CDR3 length equals 19 residues. The V end was cut by 4 bases, the J end by 3 bases, with 25 bases between. CDR3 DNA: TGTGCCACCAGTGACTCAGGACCGACGAGGGATTCCCATACAGATACGCAGTATTTT. This translates into CATSDSGPTRDSHTDTQYF.

This chain uses TRBV6-2 or TRBV6-3 with TRBJ1-5, with D tentatively TRBD1 (6 bases). This CDR3 is built from 14 residues. Per germline, CDR1 MNHEY and CDR2 SVGEGT. V was clipped by 6 bases and J by 1 base, with 10 bases between them. This CDR3 is CASSTGRSNQPQHF. In nucleotides, the CDR3 is TGTGCCAGCAGCACAGGGAGGAGCAATCAGCCCCAGCATTTT.

This clone was observed a single time. The rearrangement uses TRBV7-9 and TRBJ2-1; 12 nucleotides align to TRBD2. This CDR3 has 17 residues. V shed 4 bases, J shed 8 bases, and the junction held 12 bases outside the gene matches. Germline values: CDR1 SEHNR, CDR2 FQNEAQ (reference sequence). As DNA, the CDR3 is TGTGCCAGCAGCTCTCTAAGGACTAGCGGGGCCCAGGATGAGCAGTTCTTC. This codes for CASSSLRTSGAQDEQFF. Together with reference TRBV7-9 and TRBJ2-1, the CDR3 gives the full variable domain: DTGVSQNPRHKITKRGQNVTFRCDPISEHNRLYWYRQTLGQGPEFLTYFQNEAQLEKSRLLSDRFSAERPKGSFSTLEIQRTEQGDSAMYLCASSSLRTSGAQDEQFFGPGTRLTVL.

The chain joins TRBV3-1 (or the pseudogene TRBV3-2) to TRBJ1-1; D not certain. Deletions cut 0 bases from V and 2 bases from J, with 7 bases between. The CDR3 runs 14 residues. Looked up from germline, CDR1 is LGHDT and CDR2 is YNNKEL (reference sequence). In nucleotides, the CDR3 is TGTGCCAGCAGCCAAGACAGGCCCAACACTGAAGCTTTCTTT. This encodes CASSQDRPNTEAFF.

This clone was detected only once. For the CDR3, the DNA is TGCGCCAGCAGCTTGGAAGCAGATGCCTACAATGAGCAGTTCTTC. Its protein is CASSLEADAYNEQFF. The chain has TRBV5-1 and TRBJ2-1, with no clear D. There are 15 residues in the CDR3. With 0 bases removed from V and 2 bases from J, the gap between germline ends came to 9 bases. Germline V gene lookup returns CDR1 SGHRS and CDR2 YFSETQ.

J is TRBJ2-3 and V is TRBV7-6; no reliable D call. The CDR3 spans 17 residues. Looked up from germline, CDR1 is SGHVS and CDR2 is FNYEAQ. V lost 4 bases, J lost 4 bases, and 21 bases lay in between. In DNA, the CDR3 is TGTGCCAGCAGCTCACCCGGCGACTCCCCATTGGCAGATACGCAGTATTTT. Translating it yields CASSSPGDSPLADTQYF.

The V call is TRBV5-5, the J call TRBJ1-1, with TRBD1 matching 8 bases. With 4 bases clipped from V and 7 bases from J, the junction kept 6 bases outside the gene matches. The CDR3 consists of 13 residues. Germline CDR1 SGHKS, CDR2 YYEKEE (reference sequence). The CDR3 spells CASSPVDRGEAFF. The CDR3 region has the DNA TGTGCCAGCAGCCCCGTTGACAGGGGTGAAGCTTTCTTT.

This chain links TRBV19 with TRBJ2-5; 7 nucleotides agree with TRBD1. CDR1 and CDR2 from the germline V gene are LNHDA and SQIVND (reference sequence). The CDR3 covers 16 residues. The junction had 13 bases not matched to a gene; V was cut back by 4 bases and J by 5 bases. CDR3 residues: CASSKGAHRGGETQYF. CDR3 DNA sequence: TGTGCCAGTAGTAAAGGGGCCCACAGGGGCGGGGAGACCCAGTACTTC.

CDR3 bases: TGTGCCAGTAGTTGGGATCTTGCGAACACTGAAGCTTTCTTT. This sequence encodes CASSWDLANTEAFF. The chain uses TRBV19 and TRBJ1-1; D is unclear. V lost 5 bases to trimming and J lost 1 base, with 11 bases between them. This CDR3 is built from 14 residues. Per the germline V gene, CDR1 is LNHDA and CDR2 is SQIVND (reference sequence).

The V and J genes are TRBV4-1 and TRBJ1-1; D is possibly TRBD1 (5 bases). The CDR3 is 13 amino acids. Germline values: CDR1 MGHRA, CDR2 YSYEKL. With 4 bases removed from V and 1 base from J, the gap between germline ends came to 7 bases. CDR3: CASSPTGNTEAFF. The CDR3 DNA sequence: TGCGCCAGCAGCCCTACAGGGAACACTGAAGCTTTCTTT.

This clone was recorded once. This chain joins TRBV28 and TRBJ2-7; 9 nucleotides agree with TRBD2. CDR3 length equals 13 residues. Germline V lookup: CDR1 MDHEN, CDR2 SYDVKM. V shed 6 bases and J 2 bases; nucleotides not matched to a gene: 2. CDR3 in amino acids: CASRGLAAYEQYF. CDR3 in DNA: TGTGCCAGCAGGGGACTAGCAGCCTACGAGCAGTACTTC.

The rearrangement joins TRBV28 to TRBJ2-3, with 11 bases fitting TRBD2. V dropped 8 bases and J dropped 6; count of bases not matched to a gene: 19. The CDR3 loop spans 18 amino acids. CDR1 MDHEN and CDR2 SYDVKM come from the germline V gene. CDR3 protein: CASCGSLTSGRYSDTQYF. CDR3 in DNA: TGTGCCAGCTGCGGGAGCCTTACTAGCGGGAGATATTCTGATACGCAGTATTTT.

This clone was seen once. The V call is TRBV7-2, the J call TRBJ1-2; 8 bases map to TRBD1. CDR3 size: 14 residues. The germline V gene has CDR1 SGHTA and CDR2 FQGNSA. J gave up 8 bases and V 5 bases, and 10 bases lay outside the gene matches. The CDR3 region is CASSPYDRGGGYTF. The CDR3 DNA reads TGTGCCAGCAGCCCATACGACAGGGGTGGCGGCTACACCTTC.

The CDR3 here is CSGENTEAFF. CDR3 in DNA: TGCAGCGGGGAGAACACTGAAGCTTTCTTT. The chain links TRBV29-1 to TRBJ1-1; D unclear. The V end lost 7 bases, the J end lost 1 base, and 4 bases lay between the germline ends. The germline gives CDR1 SQVTM, CDR2 ANQGSEA. This CDR3 region has 10 residues. The entire variable domain, with the rest obtained from reference TRBV29-1 and TRBJ1-1, is as follows: SAVISQKPSRDICQRGTSLTIQCQVDSQVTMMFWYRQQPGQSLTLIATANQGSEATYESGFVIDKFPISRPNLTFSTLTVSNMSPEDSSIYLCSGENTEAFFGQGTRLTVV.

V gene TRBV18 combines with J gene TRBJ2-1; D assignment may be TRBD1 or TRBD2 (5 bases each). Germline loops: CDR1 KGHSH, CDR2 LQKENI. V dropped 5 bases and J dropped 5 bases, with 16 bases sitting between them. This CDR3 comprises 15 residues. CDR3 bases: TGTGCCAGCTCAGCTCCCGGGGCCGCTCACAATGAGCAGTTCTTC. Protein product: CASSAPGAAHNEQFF.

The chain joins TRBV4-2 to TRBJ2-2; 12 bases are shared with TRBD2. V lost 1 base and J lost 3; bases outside the gene matches: 12. This CDR3 contains 20 residues. The germline V gene has CDR1 LGHNA and CDR2 YNFKEQ. In DNA, the CDR3 is TGTGCCAGCAGCCAAGGTACCGGACTAGCGGGGTCAAAGGACACCGGGGAGCTGTTTTTT. This sequence encodes CASSQGTGLAGSKDTGELFF.

This chain uses TRBV6-2 or TRBV6-3 with TRBJ2-3, with D unresolved. The V end lost 5 bases, the J end lost 1 base, and 16 bases lay between the germline ends. The CDR3 totals 16 residues. CDR1 is MNHEY and CDR2 is SVGEGT in the germline V gene. The CDR3: CASSKDGSPRTDTQYF. The DNA for the CDR3 is TGTGCCAGCAGTAAGGACGGATCCCCACGCACAGATACGCAGTATTTT.

The chain employs TRBV7-9 and TRBJ1-1; D is uncertain. The CDR3 contains 12 residues. In germline, CDR1 is SEHNR, CDR2 FQNEAQ (reference sequence). Deletions cut 11 bases from V and 6 bases from J, with 16 bases between. CDR3 nucleotides: TGTGCCGGAGTGGGTTCGGGCTCTGAAGCTTTCTTT. This gives the protein CAGVGSGSEAFF.

The chain joins TRBV6-1 to TRBJ1-5, with D perhaps TRBD1 (5 bases). The ends were cut back, 2 bases at V and 9 bases at J, with 11 bases in the middle. Germline loops: CDR1 MNHNS, CDR2 SASEGT. The CDR3 extends over 13 amino acids. As DNA, the CDR3 is TGTGCCAGCAGTGAAAGGGAGGGGATGCCCCAGCATTTT. Translated: CASSEREGMPQHF.

The chain couples TRBV2 to TRBJ2-2; D gene unclear. Germline CDR1 and CDR2: SNHLY and FYNNEI. Trimming shortened V by 4 bases and J by 1 base, and 7 bases separated the two germline ends. The CDR3 is 14 residues long. The CDR3 loop is CASSAEENTGELFF. The CDR3 DNA is TGTGCCAGCAGTGCGGAAGAGAACACCGGGGAGCTGTTTTTT.

The V and J genes are TRBV4-1 and TRBJ1-1; a weak D match, TRBD1 (6 bases). Germline V CDR1 and CDR2: MGHRA, YSYEKL. V dropped 5 bases and J dropped 5 bases, with 15 bases sitting between them. The CDR3 is 14 amino acids. CDR3: CASSKGGFDTEAFF. CDR3 sequence (DNA): TGCGCCAGCAGCAAGGGGGGGTTTGATACTGAAGCTTTCTTT.

The chain combines TRBV28 with TRBJ1-5; 10 nucleotides agree with TRBD1. Per the germline V gene, CDR1 is MDHEN and CDR2 is SYDVKM. With V trimmed by 6 bases and J by 6 bases, 2 bases remained unmatched. The CDR3 spans 13 residues. Here the CDR3 reads CASRDRGGQPQHF. CDR3 coding DNA: TGTGCCAGCAGGGACAGGGGGGGTCAGCCCCAGCATTTT.

This chain joins TRBV5-6 and TRBJ1-1; perhaps TRBD1 as D (5 bases). The germline CDR1 and CDR2 sequences are SGHDT and YYEEEE. Trimming removed 5 bases from V and 2 bases from J, with 13 bases in between. The CDR3 is 14 amino acids. The CDR3 DNA follows: TGTGCCAGCAGTTTTGGGAGGGGTAACACTGAAGCTTTCTTT. Its protein product is CASSFGRGNTEAFF.